This T cell receptor beta chain derives from a study of T cell clonality in common variable immunodeficiency (dated by TCRdb to the mid-2010s). Taken from the germline V gene, the CDR1 and CDR2 loops are MGHRA and YSYEKL. Measured from the cysteine to the phenylalanine, the CDR3 is 14 residues long. The 33 bases shown cover part of the CDR3, and their frame starts at base 1. V loses 5 bases of germline sequence and J loses 4 bases, and the interval between the two ends is 12 bases. Most CVID patients and most healthy controls were of Caucasian heritage. Heparinized peripheral whole blood samples of about 5 to 9 ml were obtained from each donor. TCRbeta CDR3 repertoires were sequenced from genomic DNA of adults with common variable immune deficiency (CVID) and healthy adult controls. The control group was made up of about 22 healthy adult volunteers (about 10 male and some twelve female) whose ages ranged from roughly 23 to 66 years, with a mean age of approximately 37. Diluted blood was density-centrifuged over Hypaque 1077 or Ficoll-Paque to isolate peripheral blood mononuclear cells. Genomic DNA was extracted from unsorted mononuclear cells by Qiagen column purification or by a centrifugation-based method.

This clone was seen ten or more times. Its cognate antigen has yet to be identified. The read ends 3 residues early relative to the CDR3; the germline J gene fills the gap. Equivalent amounts of genomic DNA from CVID and control samples were used as sequencing input. For every sample, a 60 bp segment covering the rearranged TCRbeta CDR3 region was amplified and then sequenced. The immunoSEQ assay, a bias-corrected multiplex PCR combined with high-throughput sequencing, was used to amplify TCRbeta. In the original analysis: Each unique nucleotide sequence was treated as a clone and annotated with V, D and J genes, copy number and frequency. Sequences were labeled productive if in frame, and non-productive if out of frame or containing stop codons. As previously described, clonality was calculated on the basis of Shannon's entropy. Mean CDR3 Kyte-Doolittle hydropathy was derived from the predicted amino acid sequences of productive clones. Scaled V gene usage was hierarchically clustered using Manhattan distance and complete linkage with the R hclust function. To assess clone sharing by CDR3 amino acid sequence, 12 repertoires per group were resampled over 100 rounds. Repertoires were searched for approximately 70 published EBV-specific and around 240 published CMV-specific TCRbeta sequences. A couple of CVID samples that yielded fewer than 10,000 sequences were excluded from the analysis, so around 38 CVID repertoires were retained. The immuneACCESS repertoire file appears here via TCRdb, limited to in-frame rearrangements. These files lack a portion of the clones; in checked studies, under half of the deficit traces to unresolved V genes, and the cause of the others is not known. V, J and clone size are those of that table, while D and trimming were read from the DNA. This sample has about 52,000 clones, none of them a singleton. 2% to 2.5% of the sample goes to the ten largest clones.

What the research found in general, with its limitations: TCRbeta clonality was higher in CVID subjects than in healthy controls (t-test p = 0.018), and the increase was most characteristic of about a third of subjects. Healthy controls shared more TCRbeta clones with each other than CVID subjects shared among themselves (p < 0.0001). Correlations of repertoire features with clinical complications were constrained by heterogeneity among patients within the CVID cohort. It was noted by the authors that sequencing of the repertoires of T cell subpopulations would be needed to clarify the cause of the increased clonality in CVID. Although equal DNA input was used, an average of about 80,000 unique sequences per sample was obtained for controls, compared with about 31,547 for CVID samples. CVID TCRbeta sequences were reported to have fewer deletions and N-nucleotide insertions and to lack highly modified clones with 13 or more V deletions.

This TCR derives from a person between 18 and 75 years old in good health. Sequencing was carried out using peripheral blood mononuclear cells. The chain couples TRBV4-1 to TRBJ1-5, with a tentative D gene TRBD1 over 5 matching bases. The covered CDR3 bases are TGCGCCAGCAGCGGAAATGACAGAAATCAGCCC. Its protein product is CASSGNDRNQP. The whole CDR3 reads CASSGNDRNQPQHF.